This T cell receptor beta chain emerged from a study of cytomegalovirus exposure and HLA in healthy donors. The PCR ran on 60 Vbeta and 13 Jbeta primers. Some clones are missing from TCRdb's copy, which holds only in-frame ones; the method was immunoSEQ multiplex PCR. The sample has fewer than 250,000 clones; more than 75% are singletons. General study results and limits: Apart from CMV serostatus, no immune exposure information was available.

Turning to this clone: Its specificity is not known.

With 6 bases clipped from V and 6 bases from J, the junction kept 9 bases outside the gene matches. In germline, CDR1 is ENHRY, CDR2 SYGVKD. CDR3 size: 14 residues. The sample comprised PBMCs. This TCR was sampled from a woman between 18 and 30 years old in good health and CMV-seronegative. The genes are TRBV10-3 and TRBJ2-3; 7 bases are shared with TRBD1. The CDR3 DNA is TGTGCCATCAGCCGGGACAGTGTCAAGGATACGCAGTATTTT. This codes for CAISRDSVKDTQYF.